The entry that follows covers one T cell receptor (beta chain) sequence. Its antigen is still unknown. The TRB libraries of cDNA were built by UMI-labeled 5' RACE. Each CDR3 protein gets one entry in TCRdb, which reprocessed the 5' RACE reads and gives no DNA. The ten most abundant clones cover just under 0.5% of a sample with 150,000 to 180,000 distinct CDR3 sequences. Naive CD8+ T lymphocytes were specified as CD45RO-CCR7+CD27+CD95-. The sample originates from a study of CXCR3-negative and CXCR3-positive naive CD8 T cells. Study-wide results and limits: TCR interaction strength was inferred from TRB CDR3 physicochemistry, as CD5 matched across naive subsets. CXCR3-positive naive cells carried more hydrophobic TRB CDR3s than CXCR3-negative naive cells did.

This TCR came from a human donor in good health. Some clones in this sample may be carry-over from other donors' samples. What was sequenced was naive CXCR3+ CD8+ T cells from blood. As for subset: CD45RO-CCR7+CD27+CD95- naive CD8+ T cells expressing CXCR3 (TNR3+).

The CDR3 sequence: CASSLGAVETQYF. The rearrangement joins TRBV11-2 to TRBJ2-5. Germline values: CDR1 SGHAT, CDR2 FQNNGV. The CDR3 totals 13 residues. The variable domain in full, completed from reference TRBV11-2 and TRBJ2-5, reads EAGVAQSPRYKIIEKRQSVAFWCNPISGHATLYWYQQILGQGPKLLIQFQNNGVVDDSQLPKDRFSAERLKGVDSTLKIQPAKLEDSAVYLCASSLGAVETQYFGPGTRLLVL.